This T cell receptor beta chain was found in a study of cytomegalovirus exposure and HLA in healthy donors. Clones were read by immunoSEQ multiplex PCR, and TCRdb kept only the in-frame ones, dropping some. The sample has 50,000 to 70,000 clones, 90% to 95% seen once; the top ten hold approximately 5.4%. The table lists this clone with a count of one. CDR3 size: 11 residues. Germline assignment: CDR1 GTSNPN and CDR2 SVGIG (reference sequence). V lost 5 bases and J 4 bases, leaving 8 bases between the germline ends. This sequence originates from a woman between 18 and 30 years old in good health and CMV-seropositive. The chain joins TRBV30 to TRBJ1-1; maybe TRBD1 (5 bases). Sequencing used PBMCs. The CDR3 loop reads CAWGRVTEAFF. The CDR3 DNA follows: TGTGCCTGGGGCAGGGTCACTGAAGCTTTCTTT.